This T cell receptor beta chain was captured in a study of T cells after posttransplantation cyclophosphamide (dated by TCRdb to 2016 to 2017). For the study in its entirety: Using TRB sequencing, the study followed how the T cell repertoire rebuilt after myeloablative bone marrow transplantation with posttransplantation cyclophosphamide given as GVHD prophylaxis. Antigen receptor sequencing covered samples from approximately 38 PTCy-treated patients and about 17 of their related bone marrow donors. Blood from every one of the approximately 33 PTCy patients who had 1-year posttransplant specimens underwent TRB sequencing. In 3 patients, TRB sequencing was also performed on up to roughly 3 more blood samples taken 2 to 5.2 years after transplant, and in several patients, pretransplant blood was also TRB-sequenced. Because TRA and TRB clonality correlated tightly in 9 samples, later TCR analyses were limited to TRB. Public TRB sequences were searched against a database of over 3,500 sequences associated with responses to pathogens, tumor antigens, self-antigens and alloantigens. Beyond this particular receptor, the publication reports: Across a few dozen patients, TRB clonality was highly associated with recipient CMV seropositivity and CMV reactivation, and diversity in PTCy patients was similar to diversity in CNI/methotrexate controls. At 1-2 months, donor-recipient similarity was low but rose over the first year, and the later blood repertoires were often dominated by donor CD8+ memory clones. The TRB repertoires of T cells infiltrating skin or the GI tract showed only limited overlap with the TRB repertoires found in blood.

Of note for this clone: Its antigen remains unidentified. No much larger clone is present one base from it, and per-base qualities are unavailable.

CDR1 and CDR2, per the germline V gene, are SGHRS and YFSETQ. Reading from cysteine to phenylalanine, the CDR3 counts 12 amino acids. Only the CDR3 region is kept as DNA, spanning 36 bases read in frame from base 1. Explained via the paper, the treatment or condition label denotes: high-dose cyclophosphamide on days +3 and +4 as single-agent GVHD prophylaxis. Patients in the PTCy group got busulfan and fludarabine conditioning, a marrow graft from a related or unrelated donor, and cyclophosphamide on days +3 and +4. PTCy-treated patients were drawn from a prospective multi-institutional clinical trial. Peripheral blood and bone marrow mononuclear cells were isolated by Ficoll-Hypaque density centrifugation and were cryopreserved. TRB sequencing used genomic DNA with the immunoSEQ assay at survey resolution or the hsTCRB kit. The published analysis was carried out like this. The immunoSEQ software handled initial read processing, and the LymphoSeq R package was used for repertoire analyses. Clonality was calculated as 1 minus normalized Shannon entropy, and the Gini coefficient was also calculated for each TRB dataset. To infer phenotypes in unsorted samples, TRB sequences from sorted subsets of the recipient or donor were mapped onto unsorted samples from the same recipient. TCRdb carries this immuneACCESS record with in-frame sequences only. Its versions omit some clonotypes, under half of them owing to an unresolved V gene in the studies checked, with the rest unexplained. V, J and clone size are those of that table, while D and trimming were read from the DNA. The sample records about 20,000 clones, around 90% of which are singletons. The ten largest clones represent approximately 7.4% of the sample.

The rearrangement joined TRBV5-1 to TRBJ2-5; the D gene assignment is ambiguous. The DNA end is more similar to TRBJ2-7, so the J call may be wrong. The TCR comes from a female patient in her forties or fifties who received an allogeneic stem cell transplant from a related donor, was CMV-positive, and had no GVHD. After a transplant, some T cells may have been passed on by the graft donor. Sequenced here: PBMCs, sampled after allogeneic stem cell transplant with posttransplant cyclophosphamide. The sequenced DNA: TGCGCCAGCAGCATCGACATGGGCGAGCAGTACTTC. This yields the protein CASSIDMGEQYF.